One sample yielded the 27 T cell receptor beta chains listed below, sequenced in a study of T cell repertoires in cytomegalovirus infection. From the reads, TCRdb called clonotypes with MiXCR, one entry per CDR3 protein. The sample includes 300,000 or so distinct CDR3 sequences, 9.6% of them seen just once. Sequencing input: PBMCs. These receptors were taken from a human donor in good health (CMV status not recorded). Some clones in this sample may be carry-over from other donors' samples.

In this sample, this clonotype turned up many times. This chain connects TRBV28 to TRBJ2-4, with TRBD1 as a possible D gene (6 bases). Trimming left V 1 base short and J 4 bases short, with 14 bases between. The CDR3 length is 16 residues. CDR1 is MDHEN and CDR2 is SYDVKM in the germline V gene. The CDR3 DNA reads as TGTGCCAGCAGTTTATCGGACAGCTCCTTTAAAAACATTCAGTACTTC. It encodes CASSLSDSSFKNIQYF.

The gene calls are TRBV7-9 and TRBJ2-2; no firm D call. Germline V gene lookup returns CDR1 SEHNR and CDR2 FQNEAQ (reference sequence). Trimming pared 2 bases from V and 6 bases from J, leaving 10 bases between. This CDR3 is built from 14 residues. CDR3 sequence (DNA): TGTGCCAGCAGCTTATCCAGCGTCGCCGGGGAGCTGTTTTTT. As protein: CASSLSSVAGELFF.

Many counts were recorded for this clonotype. The rearrangement uses TRBV10-3 and TRBJ1-2, with D tentatively TRBD1 (6 bases). Trimming left V 3 bases short and J 2 bases short, with 10 bases between. The CDR3 spans 14 residues. CDR1 is ENHRY, CDR2 SYGVKD, per germline. In DNA, the CDR3 is TGTGCCATCAGTGACAAGGGGGAGAACTATGGCTACACCTTC. It encodes CAISDKGENYGYTF.

The J gene is TRBJ2-3, the V gene TRBV29-1, with a possible D match to TRBD2 (7 bases). Trimming took off 2 bases at V and 3 bases at J, with 18 bases between the two ends. This CDR3 has 16 amino acids. Germline CDR1 reads SQVTM; CDR2 reads ANQGSEA. The CDR3 nucleotides are TGCAGCGTTGAAAAAAGGGGGGGCTCCACAACAGATACGCAGTATTTT. The encoded protein is CSVEKRGGSTTDTQYF.

V and J are TRBV29-1 and TRBJ1-2; 7 bases fit TRBD1. V dropped 1 base and J dropped 4; count of bases not matched to a gene: 6. Germline assignment: CDR1 SQVTM and CDR2 ANQGSEA. This CDR3 region has 14 residues. CDR3 nucleotide sequence: TGCAGCGTTGAAGGCCACAGGGGTGGCTATGGCTACACCTTC. This gives the protein CSVEGHRGGYGYTF.

The V and J genes are TRBV28 and TRBJ1-1; D remains ambiguous. V dropped 8 bases and J dropped 1 base, with 14 bases sitting between them. There are 14 residues in the CDR3. The germline CDR1 and CDR2 sequences are MDHEN and SYDVKM. The CDR3: CASFPSGRNTEAFF. CDR3 DNA: TGTGCCAGCTTTCCCTCGGGGAGGAACACTGAAGCTTTCTTT.

This clonotype turned up a few times. A much bigger clone sits one base away, suggesting this may be a read error. The chain has TRBV2 and TRBJ2-7, with a weak D call TRBD2 (6 bases). V lost 3 bases, J lost 4 bases, and 7 bases lay in between. This CDR3 contains 12 residues. Germline lookup yields CDR1 SNHLY and CDR2 FYNNEI. The CDR3 sequence: CASSDSGYEQYV. The DNA of the CDR3 is TGTGCCAGCAGTGACAGCGGGTACGAGCAGTACGTC.

This rearrangement joins TRBV7-9 to TRBJ1-5; D is undetermined. The CDR3 has 14 amino acids. Trimming cost V 7 bases and J 3 bases, with 13 bases left between them. The germline CDR1 and CDR2 sequences are SEHNR and FQNEAQ (reference sequence). The CDR3 bases are TGTGCCAGCACGACCAACACAGACAATCAGCCCCAGCATTTT. Protein product: CASTTNTDNQPQHF.

In its sample, this clonotype was seen many times. This chain uses TRBV7-9 with TRBJ2-7; D assignment may be TRBD1 or TRBD2 (5 bases each). The CDR3 covers 14 residues. Trimming removed 1 base at V and 2 bases at J, with 9 bases between. The V gene's germline CDR1 is SEHNR and CDR2 FQNEAQ (reference sequence). The CDR3 region is CASSLVGPPYEQYF. CDR3 nucleotide sequence: TGTGCCAGCAGCTTAGTGGGACCCCCCTACGAGCAGTACTTC.

Many counts were recorded for this clonotype. The chain links TRBV2 to TRBJ2-5; D tentatively fits TRBD1 or TRBD2 (5 bases each). Germline values: CDR1 SNHLY, CDR2 FYNNEI. CDR3 length equals 16 residues. Trimming took off 3 bases at V and 4 bases at J, with 18 bases between the two ends. CDR3 in DNA: TGTGCCAGCAGTGACGAGCAAGGGACGGGTAGAGAGACCCAGTACTTC. Amino acids: CASSDEQGTGRETQYF.

Comments on this clonotype: A junction end diverges from the germline sequence, so it may reflect a read error. The chain links TRBV6-2 or TRBV6-3 to TRBJ1-2, with TRBD1 matching over 12 bases. The CDR3 runs 14 residues. CDR1 and CDR2 (germline): MNHEY, SVGEGT. The CDR3 DNA is TGTGTCAGCAGTTCGGGACAGGGGGCTTATGGCTACACCTTC. This encodes CVSSSGQGAYGYTF.

The V gene is TRBV29-1, the J gene TRBJ1-1, with 8 positions matching TRBD1. In germline, CDR1 is SQVTM, CDR2 ANQGSEA. V dropped 6 bases and J dropped 6; count of bases not matched to a gene: 12. The CDR3 is 14 residues long. The CDR3 reads CSVAGQGARAEAFF. The CDR3, as DNA: TGCAGCGTCGCCGGCCAGGGGGCGCGTGCTGAAGCTTTCTTT.

This clonotype came up many times. V usage is TRBV6-2 or TRBV6-3 and J usage is TRBJ2-7, with 7 bases that match TRBD1. This CDR3 has 15 residues. Germline CDR1 reads MNHEY; CDR2 reads SVGEGT. J gave up 6 bases and V 4 bases, and 12 bases lay outside the gene matches. The CDR3 sequence is CASSSINRGPLEQYV. CDR3 DNA sequence: TGTGCCAGCAGTTCGATTAACAGGGGTCCCCTCGAGCAGTACGTC.

This clonotype was detected many times. The chain carries TRBV29-1 and TRBJ2-1; 10 nucleotides match TRBD1. V shed 8 bases, J shed 5 bases, and the junction held 3 bases outside the gene matches. The CDR3 spans 12 residues. Germline assignment: CDR1 SQVTM and CDR2 ANQGSEA. The CDR3 DNA reads TGCAGCACTGGGACAGGGGACAATGAGCAGTTCTTC. Translation gives CSTGTGDNEQFF.

This chain uses TRBV12-3 or TRBV12-4 with TRBJ1-1, with 7 bases that match TRBD1. The CDR3 covers 15 residues. V gave up 7 bases and J gave up 3 bases; unmatched junction bases: 11. The CDR3 DNA sequence: TGTGCCAGCACCGCAGGGGGGGGGCGGGACACTGAAGCTTTCTTT. This encodes CASTAGGGRDTEAFF.

This clonotype has at least ten counts. The chain recombines TRBV7-9 with TRBJ2-1; 7 bases are shared with TRBD2. The germline V gene has CDR1 SEHNR and CDR2 FQNEAQ (reference sequence). The CDR3 has 16 amino acids. V trimming: 1 base; J trimming: 6 bases; junction bases outside the gene matches: 9. The CDR3 region is CASSLVSGVTSNEQFF. In DNA, the CDR3 is TGTGCCAGCAGCTTAGTGAGCGGGGTGACCTCCAATGAGCAGTTCTTC.

This clonotype appeared many times. The rearrangement uses TRBV20-1 and TRBJ2-7; maybe TRBD1 (5 bases). Germline CDR1 is DFQATT and CDR2 is SNEGSKA (reference sequence). CDR3 length equals 13 residues. V was pared by 4 bases and J by 0 bases, with 10 bases between. The CDR3 DNA reads TGCAGTGCTAACCGACAGAGCTCCTACGAGCAGTACGTC. Translating it yields CSANRQSSYEQYV.

A word on this clonotype: A read error may explain this, as a much larger clone is one base away. V is TRBV20-1 and J is TRBJ1-1; maybe TRBD1 (5 bases). The CDR3 spans 12 residues. Germline V gene sequence: CDR1 DFQATT, CDR2 SNEGSKA (reference sequence). The CDR3 sequence is CSATSGNTESFF. The CDR3 bases are TGCAGTGCTACCTCAGGGAACACTGAATCTTTCTTT.

In its sample, this clonotype was seen many times. The chain joins TRBV14 to TRBJ1-1; D gene unclear. The CDR3 sequence is 13 residues long. The V end lost 3 bases, the J end lost 2 bases, and 7 bases lay between the germline ends. The germline gives CDR1 SGHDN, CDR2 FVKESK. The CDR3 DNA reads as TGTGCCAGCAGCCAGCAGGTCAACACTGAAGCTTTCTTT. Its translation: CASSQQVNTEAFF.

This chain links TRBV29-1 with TRBJ1-6; 8 nucleotides match TRBD1. V was pared by 0 bases and J by 9 bases, with 10 bases of the junction left unmatched. CDR1 SQVTM and CDR2 ANQGSEA come from the germline V gene. This CDR3 comprises 16 residues. The DNA for the CDR3 is TGCAGCGTTGAAGATCTTAAGGCAGGGGGCCGTTCACCCCTCCACTTT. Translation gives CSVEDLKAGGRSPLHF.

This clonotype has ten or more counts. CDR3 DNA sequence: TGTGCCAGCTGCAAAGGACAGGGGTTCCGCCAAGAGACCCAGTACTTC. This translates into CASCKGQGFRQETQYF. The chain couples TRBV6-6 to TRBJ2-5, with 9 positions matching TRBD1. This CDR3 spans 16 amino acids. The V and J ends lost 8 bases and 1 base, in that order; junction bases with no gene match: 11. Germline V gives CDR1 MNHNY, CDR2 SVGAGI (reference sequence).

This clonotype was recorded at least ten times. The rearrangement joins TRBV28 to TRBJ1-5; D possibly corresponds to TRBD1 (6 bases). CDR3 length: 16 residues. Per germline, CDR1 MDHEN and CDR2 SYDVKM. Trimming removed 1 base from V and 2 bases from J, with 12 bases in between. CDR3 DNA: TGTGCCAGCAGTTTATCGGGGGGGCTGCGCAATCAGCCCCAGCATTTT. Residues: CASSLSGGLRNQPQHF.

This clonotype was counted a few times. V usage is TRBV14 and J usage is TRBJ1-5; D unresolved. Germline V lookup: CDR1 SGHDN, CDR2 FVKESK. The CDR3 spans 13 residues. Trimming removed 0 bases at V and 7 bases at J, with 7 bases between. As DNA, the CDR3 is TGTGCCAGCAGCCAAGATAATTGGCAGCCCCAGCATTTT. Its protein product is CASSQDNWQPQHF.

The V gene is TRBV18, the J gene TRBJ1-1; D is uncertain. The CDR3 totals 16 residues. The germline V and J ends were trimmed by 3 bases and 0 bases, with 14 bases remaining between them. The V gene's germline CDR1 is KGHSH and CDR2 LQKENI. CDR3 sequence: CASSPSSQNVNTEAFF. The CDR3 DNA reads TGTGCCAGCTCACCGTCTTCGCAGAACGTGAACACTGAAGCTTTCTTT.

This clonotype was seen more than once but under ten times. The chain couples TRBV2 to TRBJ1-5; D is undetermined. Germline V gene sequence: CDR1 SNHLY, CDR2 FYNNEI. This CDR3 is 13 amino acids long. The V end was cut by 3 bases, the J end by 1 base, with 4 bases between. Here the CDR3 reads CASSDNSNQPQHF. As DNA, the CDR3 is TGTGCCAGCAGTGATAACAGCAATCAGCCCCAGCATTTT.

This clonotype came up many times. The germline gene is not matched at one end of the junction; a read error may be the cause. This sequence joins TRBV28 and TRBJ2-3; D remains unclear. Per germline, CDR1 MDHEN and CDR2 SYDVKM. This CDR3 spans 12 amino acids. The chain's CDR3 is CASSLLEDTQYF. The CDR3 DNA is TGTGCCAGCAGCTTATTGGAGGATACGCAGTATTTT.

This clonotype was seen at least ten times. The chain has TRBV6-6 and TRBJ1-2; D perhaps matches TRBD1 (6 bases). CDR3 length: 15 residues. Trimming stripped 6 bases from V and 5 bases from J, with 19 bases between. Germline V gene lookup returns CDR1 MNHNY and CDR2 SVGAGI (reference sequence). CDR3: CASSDRSVSFYGYTF. As DNA, the CDR3 is TGTGCCAGCAGCGACAGGTCCGTATCGTTTTATGGCTACACCTTC.